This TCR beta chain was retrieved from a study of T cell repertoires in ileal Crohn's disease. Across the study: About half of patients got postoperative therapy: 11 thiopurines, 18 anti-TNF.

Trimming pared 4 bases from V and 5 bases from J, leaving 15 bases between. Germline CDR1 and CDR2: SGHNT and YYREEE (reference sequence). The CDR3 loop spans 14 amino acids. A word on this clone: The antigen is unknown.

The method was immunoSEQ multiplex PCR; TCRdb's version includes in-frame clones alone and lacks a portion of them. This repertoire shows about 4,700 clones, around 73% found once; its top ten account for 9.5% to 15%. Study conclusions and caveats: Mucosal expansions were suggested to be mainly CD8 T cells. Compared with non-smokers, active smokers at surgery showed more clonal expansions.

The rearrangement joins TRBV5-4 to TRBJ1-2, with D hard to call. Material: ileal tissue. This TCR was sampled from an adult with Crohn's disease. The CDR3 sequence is CASSRSVGEYGYTF. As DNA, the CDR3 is TGTGCCAGCAGCAGGTCGGTCGGGGAGTATGGCTACACCTTC.